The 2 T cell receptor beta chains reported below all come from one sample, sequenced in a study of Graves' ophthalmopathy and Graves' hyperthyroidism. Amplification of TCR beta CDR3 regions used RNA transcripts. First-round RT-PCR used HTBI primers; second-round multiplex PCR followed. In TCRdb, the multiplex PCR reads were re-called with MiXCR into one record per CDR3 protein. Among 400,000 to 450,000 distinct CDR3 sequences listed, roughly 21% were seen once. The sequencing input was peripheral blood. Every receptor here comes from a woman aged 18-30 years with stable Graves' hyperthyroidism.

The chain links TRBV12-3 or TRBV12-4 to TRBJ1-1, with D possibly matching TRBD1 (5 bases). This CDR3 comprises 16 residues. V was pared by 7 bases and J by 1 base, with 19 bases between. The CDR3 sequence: CASTSGLRTSNTEAFF. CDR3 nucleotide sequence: TGTGCCAGCACCTCGGGTCTGAGGACATCGAACACTGAAGCTTTCTTT.

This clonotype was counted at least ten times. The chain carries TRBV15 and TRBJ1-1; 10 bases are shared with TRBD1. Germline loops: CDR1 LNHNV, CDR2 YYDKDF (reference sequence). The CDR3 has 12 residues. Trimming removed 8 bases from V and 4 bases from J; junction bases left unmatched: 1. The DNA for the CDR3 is TGTGCCACCGGGACAGGGGCCACTGAAGCTTTCTTT. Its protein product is CATGTGATEAFF.